One sample yielded the 8 T cell receptor beta chains listed below, sequenced in a study of T cell responses to AZD1222 COVID-19 vaccine. Repertoires were generated with immunoSEQ multiplex PCR, while TCRdb's copy carries only in-frame clones and drops some. The table lists some 130,000 clones, roughly 87% of them singletons. Sequenced material: peripheral blood, taken 28 days after the second AZD1222 dose. These receptor sequences come from an adult who received the AZD1222 COVID-19 vaccine.

The chain carries TRBV29-1 and TRBJ1-1, with D possibly matching TRBD1 (5 bases). The CDR3 runs to 14 residues. From germline, CDR1 is SQVTM and CDR2 ANQGSEA. V was pared by 5 bases and J by 6 bases, with 19 bases between. This chain's CDR3 is CSVTRDSLGAEAFF. CDR3 coding DNA: TGCAGCGTTACTCGGGACTCCCTGGGGGCTGAAGCTTTCTTT.

The chain links TRBV28 to TRBJ1-6, with D tentatively TRBD1 (5 bases). CDR3 size: 15 residues. Trimming removed 5 bases from V and 7 bases from J, with 15 bases in between. Germline CDR1 and CDR2: MDHEN and SYDVKM. CDR3: CASSLRRGTNSPLHF. The CDR3 nucleotides are TGTGCCAGCAGTCTCCGTAGGGGCACGAATTCACCCCTCCACTTT.

The genes are TRBV29-1 and TRBJ1-3, with D unresolved. This CDR3 has 15 amino acids. Germline values: CDR1 SQVTM, CDR2 ANQGSEA. The ends were cut back, 5 bases at V and 1 base at J, with 15 bases in the middle. The CDR3 nucleotides are TGCAGCGTTTCATCGCCGAGAGGTTCTGGAAACACCATATATTTT. Translating gives CSVSSPRGSGNTIYF.

The chain uses TRBV5-4 and TRBJ2-7; TRBD1 aligns across 12 bases. This CDR3 is 14 amino acids long. The junction had 6 bases not matched to a gene; V was cut back by 5 bases and J by 6 bases. CDR1 and CDR2 from the germline V gene are SGHNT and YYREEE (reference sequence). This CDR3 is CASSSRDRGLEQYF. The CDR3 region has the DNA TGTGCCAGCAGTTCCCGGGACAGGGGGCTCGAGCAGTACTTC.

The rearrangement links TRBV9 to TRBJ2-7; no firm D call. Deletions cut 3 bases from V and 0 bases from J, with 10 bases between. CDR3 length: 14 residues. Germline assignment: CDR1 SGDLS and CDR2 YYNGEE. CDR3 sequence reads: CASSALSSSYEQYF. The DNA of the CDR3 is TGTGCCAGCAGCGCCCTTTCAAGCTCCTACGAGCAGTACTTC.

The chain has TRBV5-6 and TRBJ2-5, with D maybe TRBD2 (6 bases). The CDR3 consists of 15 residues. Trimming shortened V by 3 bases and J by 0 bases, and 12 bases separated the two germline ends. The germline CDR1 and CDR2 sequences are SGHDT and YYEEEE. CDR3 coding DNA: TGTGCCAGCAGCTGGAGGGACTCCAACCAAGAGACCCAGTACTTC. Protein product: CASSWRDSNQETQYF.

This sequence joins TRBV29-1 and TRBJ1-2; no reliable D call. The CDR3 has 11 residues. Trimming removed 5 bases at V and 8 bases at J, with 12 bases between. The germline V gene encodes CDR1 SQVTM and CDR2 ANQGSEA. The chain's CDR3 is CSVHALGGYTF. CDR3 sequence (DNA): TGCAGCGTTCACGCATTGGGGGGCTACACCTTC. The full variable domain, with the rest looked up from reference TRBV29-1 and TRBJ1-2, is SAVISQKPSRDICQRGTSLTIQCQVDSQVTMMFWYRQQPGQSLTLIATANQGSEATYESGFVIDKFPISRPNLTFSTLTVSNMSPEDSSIYLCSVHALGGYTFGSGTRLTVV.

This clone has just one count. V and J are TRBV5-5 and TRBJ1-1, with 7 bases fitting TRBD1. The germline CDR1 and CDR2 sequences are SGHKS and YYEKEE (reference sequence). The V and J ends lost 8 bases and 0 bases, in that order; junction bases with no gene match: 7. CDR3 length: 14 amino acids. The CDR3: CASATGSMNTEAFF. Here the CDR3 DNA reads TGTGCCAGTGCGACAGGGAGCATGAACACTGAAGCTTTCTTT.